The 21 T cell receptor beta chains in this list originate from one sample, sequenced in a study of blood T cell repertoires in COVID-19. Method: immunoSEQ multiplex PCR; TCRdb's copy keeps in-frame clones and lacks some. The sample has 100,000 to 150,000 clones; roughly 69% are singletons. The specimen sequenced was peripheral blood. The receptors here all came from an older woman with acute or convalescent COVID-19.

V gene TRBV5-1 combines with J gene TRBJ1-4, with 11 bases aligning to TRBD1. The CDR3 extends over 14 amino acids. Germline CDR1 and CDR2: SGHRS and YFSETQ. V was clipped by 5 bases and J by 7 bases; unmatched bases: 4. The CDR3 region is CASSPGTGGEKLFF. For the CDR3, the DNA is TGCGCCAGCAGTCCCGGGACAGGGGGTGAAAAACTGTTTTTT.

The V call is TRBV11-2, the J call TRBJ2-7; D remains unclear. The CDR3 runs 14 residues. The V gene's germline CDR1 is SGHAT and CDR2 FQNNGV. V was trimmed by 6 bases and J by 6 bases, leaving 18 bases between them. The CDR3 region is CASSLPPPYGEQYF. CDR3 nucleotides: TGTGCCAGCAGTCTACCTCCTCCCTACGGCGAGCAGTACTTC.

The genes are TRBV4-1 and TRBJ2-5, with TRBD1 as a possible D gene (6 bases). Trimming took 10 bases from V and 4 from J, leaving 16 bases between them. CDR3 length: 13 amino acids. Germline V lookup: CDR1 MGHRA, CDR2 YSYEKL. The CDR3 region has the DNA TGCGCCACCGGGCAGGGGATGGGAGAGACCCAGTACTTC. Protein product: CATGQGMGETQYF.

J is TRBJ2-5 and V is TRBV4-2; D is unresolved. The germline gives CDR1 LGHNA, CDR2 YNFKEQ. The CDR3 is made up of 15 amino acids. The V end lost 0 bases, the J end lost 2 bases, and 10 bases lay between the germline ends. The CDR3 DNA follows: TGTGCCAGCAGCCAAGACGAAGAAGAGCAAGAGACCCAGTACTTC. This gives the protein CASSQDEEEQETQYF.

The chain carries TRBV18 and TRBJ2-2; TRBD2 aligns across 8 bases. Losses at the gene ends were 1 base for V and 6 bases for J; bases not matched to a gene: 7. The CDR3 is made up of 16 amino acids. Germline V gene data show CDR1 as KGHSH and CDR2 as LQKENI. CDR3 DNA sequence: TGTGCCAGCTCACCACTTCCAGCGGGGGCATCCGGGGAGCTGTTTTTT. This codes for CASSPLPAGASGELFF.

This clone has a single count. CDR3 DNA: TGTGCCAGCAGTGGAGGACTAGTCCGCGGGGGTGAGCAGTACTTC. Translated: CASSGGLVRGGEQYF. The V gene is TRBV2, the J gene TRBJ2-7; TRBD2 agrees at 7 bases. V dropped 4 bases and J dropped 7; count of bases not matched to a gene: 13. CDR1 is SNHLY, CDR2 FYNNEI, per germline. The CDR3 has 15 residues.

This clone was counted a few times. The chain employs TRBV7-6 and TRBJ1-1; 10 positions match TRBD1. V dropped 5 bases and J dropped 6; count of bases not matched to a gene: 9. Germline CDR1 and CDR2: SGHVS and FNYEAQ. The CDR3 sequence is 15 residues long. The CDR3 nucleotides read TGTGCCAGCAGCCCGCGGGGGGGACAGGGGTCTGAAGCTTTCTTT. As protein: CASSPRGGQGSEAFF. Full variable domain (outside the CDR3, taken from reference TRBV7-6 and TRBJ1-1): GAGVSQSPRYKVTKRGQDVALRCDPISGHVSLYWYRQALGQGPEFLTYFNYEAQQDKSGLPNDRFSAERPEGSISTLTIQRTEQRDSAMYRCASSPRGGQGSEAFFGQGTRLTVV.

V is TRBV6-5 and J is TRBJ2-1; TRBD2 might be the D (6 bases). Trimming stripped 0 bases from V and 6 bases from J, with 12 bases between. This CDR3 is built from 15 residues. CDR1 and CDR2 from the germline V gene are MNHEY and SVGAGI. The DNA of the CDR3 is TGTGCCAGCAGTTACTCAGAGACTAGGAGCAATGAGCAGTTCTTC. It encodes CASSYSETRSNEQFF.

In DNA form, the CDR3 reads TGCGCCAGCAGTCCGACAGGGGTCGAAGGCTACACCTTC. Translated: CASSPTGVEGYTF. The chain has TRBV10-2 and TRBJ1-2, with 8 bases matching TRBD1. Germline assignment: CDR1 WSHSY and CDR2 SAAADI. The CDR3 runs to 13 residues. J gave up 8 bases and V 5 bases, and 7 bases lay outside the gene matches.

This clone was seen a few times. The chain has TRBV12-3 or TRBV12-4 and TRBJ2-1, with D possibly matching TRBD2 (5 bases). The length of the CDR3 is 13 residues. V shed 5 bases and J shed 4 bases, with 9 bases lying between them. The CDR3: CASSRRLYNEQFF. The CDR3 coding sequence is TGTGCCAGCAGTCGGAGACTATACAATGAGCAGTTCTTC.

This rearrangement joins TRBV12-3 or TRBV12-4 to TRBJ2-7, with 9 bases matching TRBD1. Trimming at V came to 6 bases and at J to 6 bases, leaving 6 bases not matched to a gene. CDR3 size: 13 residues. For the CDR3, the DNA is TGTGCCAGCAGCCGGGACAGGGAATCCGAGCAGTACTTC. Translating it yields CASSRDRESEQYF.

This sequence joins TRBV7-2 and TRBJ2-5; a possible D gene is TRBD2 (5 bases). This CDR3 is 15 amino acids long. The V end lost 4 bases, the J end lost 5 bases, and 17 bases lay between the germline ends. CDR1 and CDR2 from the germline V gene are SGHTA and FQGNSA. For the CDR3, the DNA is TGTGCCAGCAGCTCCGACAACGGGGAGCTCGAGACCCAGTACTTC. Translated, it gives CASSSDNGELETQYF.

The J gene is TRBJ1-4, the V gene TRBV29-1; 7 bases align to TRBD1. The CDR3 has 14 residues. CDR1 is SQVTM, CDR2 ANQGSEA, per germline. The V and J ends lost 6 bases and 4 bases, in that order; junction bases with no gene match: 8. The CDR3 sequence: CSVAIQGHNEKLFF. CDR3 bases: TGCAGCGTAGCGATACAGGGGCATAATGAAAAACTGTTTTTT.

This clone was observed a handful of times. The rearrangement uses TRBV27 and TRBJ1-1, with 7 bases lining up with TRBD1. CDR1 and CDR2 from the germline V gene are MNHEY and SMNVEV (reference sequence). J was trimmed by 5 bases and V by 2 bases; bases with no gene match: 2. The CDR3 extends over 13 amino acids. In nucleotides, the CDR3 is TGTGCCAGCAGTTTACGGGACAGTACTGAAGCTTTCTTT. Residues: CASSLRDSTEAFF.

This chain connects TRBV12-5 to TRBJ2-5, with D possibly matching TRBD2 (5 bases). Germline assignment: CDR1 LGHNT and CDR2 FRNRAP. V lost 0 bases and J 5 bases, leaving 10 bases between the germline ends. The CDR3 extends over 14 amino acids. The CDR3 DNA reads as TGTGCTAGTGGTTTGGTACTAGGAGGCGAGACCCAGTACTTC. Translating gives CASGLVLGGETQYF.

Only a few counts were recorded for this clone. The chain joins TRBV7-2 to TRBJ1-3; a weak D match, TRBD1 (5 bases). Trimming stripped 7 bases from V and 2 bases from J, with 12 bases between. The CDR3 is 14 residues long. The germline V gene has CDR1 SGHTA and CDR2 FQGNSA. The CDR3 is CASKRPRAGNTIYF. In DNA, the CDR3 is TGTGCCAGCAAACGGCCCAGGGCTGGAAACACCATATATTTT.

This clone was detected once. This rearrangement joins TRBV11-2 to TRBJ2-7, with TRBD2 matching 12 bases. Trimming took 0 bases from V and 5 from J; bases not matched to a gene: 2. Looked up from germline, CDR1 is SGHAT and CDR2 is FQNNGV. The CDR3 is 15 amino acids. The CDR3 is CASSLELAGGDEQYF. The CDR3 bases are TGTGCCAGCAGCTTAGAACTAGCGGGAGGCGACGAGCAGTACTTC.

The chain combines TRBV24-1 with TRBJ2-5, with D perhaps matching TRBD1 (5 bases). From germline, CDR1 is KGHDR and CDR2 SFDVKD. The CDR3 consists of 13 residues. Deletions cut 1 base from V and 4 bases from J, with 6 bases between. This CDR3 reads CATSDFRGETQYF. The CDR3 region has the DNA TGTGCCACCAGTGATTTTAGGGGAGAGACCCAGTACTTC.

This clone was observed once. Relative to the germline gene, one junction end is altered; a read error may explain this. The chain is built from TRBV11-2 and TRBJ1-1; D is unclear. CDR1 is SGHAT, CDR2 FQNNGV, per germline. This CDR3 is built from 16 residues. CDR3 nucleotides: TGTGCCAGCAGCTTAGTACCCACGGTCAGGAACAATGAAGCTTTCTTT. This translates into CASSLVPTVRNNEAFF.

In this sample, this clone turned up once. V usage is TRBV28 and J usage is TRBJ1-2; D is possibly TRBD1 (5 bases). In germline, CDR1 is MDHEN, CDR2 SYDVKM. The CDR3 runs 14 residues. V lost 5 bases and J 4 bases, leaving 14 bases between the germline ends. The CDR3, as DNA: TGTGCCAGCAGTCGTCCGGGACTCACCTATGGCTACACCTTC. This sequence encodes CASSRPGLTYGYTF.

In its sample, this clone was seen once. The rearrangement uses TRBV9 and TRBJ2-5; 11 nucleotides line up with TRBD2. The CDR3 is made up of 15 amino acids. The junction had 6 bases not matched to a gene; V was cut back by 6 bases and J by 2 bases. CDR1 and CDR2 from the germline V gene are SGDLS and YYNGEE. The CDR3 loop is CASTPSGGPQETQYF. CDR3 in DNA: TGTGCCAGCACCCCTAGCGGGGGGCCTCAAGAGACCCAGTACTTC.